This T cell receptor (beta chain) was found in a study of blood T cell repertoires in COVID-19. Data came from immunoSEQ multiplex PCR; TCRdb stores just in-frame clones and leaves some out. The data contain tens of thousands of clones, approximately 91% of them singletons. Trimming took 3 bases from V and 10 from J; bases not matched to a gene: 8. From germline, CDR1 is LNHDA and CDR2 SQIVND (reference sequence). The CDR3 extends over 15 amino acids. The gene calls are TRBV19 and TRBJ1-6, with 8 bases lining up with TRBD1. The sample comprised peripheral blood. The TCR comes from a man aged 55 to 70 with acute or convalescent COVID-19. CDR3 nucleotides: TGTGCCAGTAGTATGAGGACAGGGCGACAATCACCCCTCCACTTT. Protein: CASSMRTGRQSPLHF. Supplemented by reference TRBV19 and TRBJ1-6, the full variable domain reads DGGITQSPKYLFRKEGQNVTLSCEQNLNHDAMYWYRQDPGQGLRLIYYSQIVNDFQKGDIAEGYSVSREKKESFPLTVTSAQKNPTAFYLCASSMRTGRQSPLHFGNGTRLTVT.